Below, 21 T cell receptor beta chains from the same sample are listed, as sequenced in a study of T-cell memory formation after mild COVID-19. TCRdb recomputed calls from the 5' RACE reads with MiXCR, one row per CDR3 protein. Of some 200,000 distinct CDR3 sequences detected, roughly a fifth appear once; the ten largest clones hold approximately 22%. Input material: PBMCs or a T cell subset sorted from them (not recorded which). All receptors come from an adult woman who had mild COVID-19 (a few samples of this study predate the infection). Cell type and time point are not known.

This clonotype has only a few counts. V and J are TRBV12-3 or TRBV12-4 and TRBJ2-2; 7 positions match TRBD1. CDR3 length: 14 residues. V lost 4 bases, J lost 6 bases, and 5 bases stayed unmatched. CDR3 sequence reads: CASSSGTAPGELFF. The CDR3 nucleotides are TGTGCCAGCAGTTCCGGGACAGCCCCCGGGGAGCTGTTTTTT.

The chain employs TRBV29-1 and TRBJ1-2; D gene unclear. Germline assignment: CDR1 SQVTM and CDR2 ANQGSEA. Trimming stripped 6 bases from V and 2 bases from J, with 7 bases between. This CDR3 is built from 11 residues. CDR3 amino acids: CSVRRNYGYTF. In DNA form, the CDR3 reads TGCAGCGTAAGACGGAACTATGGCTACACCTTC.

This sequence joins TRBV5-1 and TRBJ2-7, with D possibly being TRBD1 (5 bases). V lost 3 bases and J 2 bases, leaving 15 bases between the germline ends. Per germline, CDR1 SGHRS and CDR2 YFSETQ. This CDR3 comprises 15 residues. CDR3 loop: CASSSGNTGTYEQYF. DNA for the CDR3: TGCGCCAGCAGCTCAGGGAACACCGGAACCTACGAGCAGTACTTC.

The chain combines TRBV7-9 with TRBJ2-1, with 10 bases matching TRBD2. Unmatched junction bases numbered 8, after V lost 4 bases and J lost 5 bases. CDR3 length equals 16 residues. Per germline, CDR1 SEHNR and CDR2 FQNEAQ (reference sequence). The CDR3 sequence is CASSSGLAGVHNEQFF. DNA for the CDR3: TGTGCCAGCAGCTCAGGGCTAGCGGGGGTTCACAATGAGCAGTTCTTC. The full variable domain, in which reference TRBV7-9 and TRBJ2-1 provide the parts outside the CDR3, is DTGVSQNPRHKITKRGQNVTFRCDPISEHNRLYWYRQTLGQGPEFLTYFQNEAQLEKSRLLSDRFSAERPKGSFSTLEIQRTEQGDSAMYLCASSSGLAGVHNEQFFGPGTRLTVL.

V and J are TRBV7-6 and TRBJ2-2; D is unresolved. Trimming removed 6 bases from V and 7 bases from J, with 12 bases in between. Germline values: CDR1 SGHVS, CDR2 FNYEAQ. The CDR3 spans 13 residues. CDR3 DNA sequence: TGTGCCAGCAGTATCGGACCTGGCGGGGAGCTGTTTTTT. Residues: CASSIGPGGELFF.

The chain uses TRBV5-1 and TRBJ1-2; D not resolved. This CDR3 comprises 14 residues. Trimming removed 0 bases at V and 4 bases at J, with 10 bases between. From germline, CDR1 is SGHRS and CDR2 YFSETQ. CDR3 loop: CASSLATQPYGYTF. The CDR3 coding sequence is TGCGCCAGCAGCTTGGCCACGCAGCCCTATGGCTACACCTTC.

V and J are TRBV15 and TRBJ2-2; the match to TRBD2 covers 14 bases. The junction had 14 bases not matched to a gene; V was cut back by 2 bases and J by 0 bases. The CDR3 is 22 amino acids. Germline-derived CDR1 and CDR2 are LNHNV and YYDKDF (reference sequence). CDR3 bases: TGTGCCACCAGCAGACCCCCGGGAGGGACTAGCGGGGGCCTATCGAACACCGGGGAGCTGTTTTTT. Its translation is CATSRPPGGTSGGLSNTGELFF.

A few counts support this clonotype. The chain recombines TRBV5-6 with TRBJ1-1; 8 bases map to TRBD1. V was pared by 0 bases and J by 0 bases, with 1 base of the junction left unmatched. This CDR3 spans 15 amino acids. The germline V gene has CDR1 SGHDT and CDR2 YYEEEE. CDR3 DNA: TGTGCCAGCAGCTTGGAGACAGGGGTGAACACTGAAGCTTTCTTT. Translation gives CASSLETGVNTEAFF.

This clonotype has only a few counts. The chain employs TRBV29-1 and TRBJ1-5; D might be TRBD1 (6 bases). Germline V gives CDR1 SQVTM, CDR2 ANQGSEA. This CDR3 has 13 amino acids. With 4 bases removed from V and 0 bases from J, the gap between germline ends came to 7 bases. CDR3 DNA sequence: TGCAGCGTTGGACAGGCTAGCAATCAGCCCCAGCATTTT. This translates into CSVGQASNQPQHF. Drawing the rest from reference TRBV29-1 and TRBJ1-5, the complete variable domain is SAVISQKPSRDICQRGTSLTIQCQVDSQVTMMFWYRQQPGQSLTLIATANQGSEATYESGFVIDKFPISRPNLTFSTLTVSNMSPEDSSIYLCSVGQASNQPQHFGDGTRLSIL.

This clonotype has more than one count but fewer than ten. The chain employs TRBV20-1 and TRBJ2-1; D is possibly TRBD2 (6 bases). Germline V CDR1 and CDR2: DFQATT, SNEGSKA (reference sequence). CDR3 size: 14 residues. The V end was cut by 2 bases, the J end by 4 bases, with 12 bases between. The chain's CDR3 is CSARSLGGYNEQFF. DNA for the CDR3: TGCAGTGCTAGATCCCTCGGGGGTTACAATGAGCAGTTCTTC.

This clonotype was observed at least ten times. The V and J genes are TRBV15 and TRBJ2-3; the D is unclear. With 2 bases removed from V and 2 bases from J, the gap between germline ends came to 5 bases. This CDR3 is built from 13 residues. Germline CDR1 and CDR2: LNHNV and YYDKDF (reference sequence). CDR3 amino acids: CATSRTSTDTQYF. The CDR3 DNA is TGTGCCACCAGCAGAACTTCCACAGATACGCAGTATTTT.

The V and J genes are TRBV7-2 and TRBJ2-1, with D possibly TRBD2 on 6 matching bases. With 5 bases removed from V and 5 bases from J, the gap between germline ends came to 19 bases. CDR1 and CDR2 from the germline V gene are SGHTA and FQGNSA. The CDR3 has 16 amino acids. This CDR3 is CASSHPRDFENNEQFF. Here the CDR3 DNA reads TGTGCCAGCAGCCACCCCCGGGACTTTGAAAACAATGAGCAGTTCTTC.

The J gene is TRBJ2-3, the V gene TRBV7-9; a weak D match, TRBD2 (5 bases). V lost 4 bases and J 11 bases, leaving 16 bases between the germline ends. Germline V gene sequence: CDR1 SEHNR, CDR2 FQNEAQ (reference sequence). The CDR3 covers 13 residues. Here the CDR3 reads CASSSTPDRGQYF. The CDR3 bases are TGTGCCAGCAGCTCCACCCCGGACCGGGGGCAGTATTTT.

The rearrangement uses TRBV12-3 or TRBV12-4 and TRBJ2-5; 8 bases are shared with TRBD1. The J segment lost 2 bases and the V segment lost 6 bases, leaving 5 bases of the junction unmatched. The CDR3 sequence is 14 residues long. The CDR3 sequence is CASRPTGVQETQYF. In nucleotides, the CDR3 is TGTGCCAGCAGACCGACAGGGGTTCAAGAGACCCAGTACTTC.

Ten or more counts support this clonotype. V usage is TRBV7-8 and J usage is TRBJ2-7; possibly TRBD1 for D (6 bases). Germline CDR1 is SGHVS and CDR2 is FQNEAQ. The CDR3 has 14 residues. Trimming removed 1 base at V and 3 bases at J, with 10 bases between. The CDR3 loop reads CASSLDRVGYEQYF. CDR3 nucleotides: TGTGCCAGCAGCTTAGACAGGGTCGGCTACGAGCAGTACTTC. The whole variable domain, remainder taken from reference TRBV7-8 and TRBJ2-7, is GAGVSQSPRYKVAKRGQDVALRCDPISGHVSLFWYQQALGQGPEFLTYFQNEAQLDKSGLPSDRFFAERPEGSVSTLKIQRTQQEDSAVYLCASSLDRVGYEQYFGPGTRLTVT.

This clonotype turned up a few times. CDR3 coding DNA: TGTGCCAGCAGCCAAGACATCGAGGAAAAACTGTTTTTT. It translates to CASSQDIEEKLFF. The rearrangement uses TRBV4-2 and TRBJ1-4, with D hard to call. The V end lost 0 bases, the J end lost 8 bases, and 7 bases lay between the germline ends. Germline V gene lookup returns CDR1 LGHNA and CDR2 YNFKEQ. This CDR3 has 13 residues.

The rearrangement joins TRBV12-3 or TRBV12-4 to TRBJ1-1, with D unresolved. The CDR3 length is 13 residues. The V gene lost 5 bases and the J gene lost 4 bases, with 11 bases spanning the gap. CDR3 DNA sequence: TGTGCCAGCAGTACTTACTTGGGCACTGAAGCTTTCTTT. Amino acids: CASSTYLGTEAFF.

The chain carries TRBV12-3 or TRBV12-4 and TRBJ2-5; D ambiguous. Trimming shortened V by 4 bases and J by 2 bases, and 14 bases separated the two germline ends. The CDR3 runs to 15 residues. The CDR3, as DNA: TGTGCCAGCAGTTATGTATCCCAGGCTCAAGAGACCCAGTACTTC. Translating gives CASSYVSQAQETQYF.

J is TRBJ1-2 and V is TRBV6-5, with D unclear. The CDR3 contains 13 residues. Looked up from germline, CDR1 is MNHEY and CDR2 is SVGAGI. V lost 0 bases and J 4 bases, leaving 6 bases between the germline ends. DNA for the CDR3: TGTGCCAGCAGTTACTCGGGCAGCTATGGCTACACCTTC. It translates to CASSYSGSYGYTF.

This clonotype was observed a few times. The genes are TRBV4-1 and TRBJ2-5, with 8 bases lining up with TRBD2. The CDR3 runs 17 residues. V shed 4 bases, J shed 1 base, and the junction held 11 bases outside the gene matches. Germline loops: CDR1 MGHRA, CDR2 YSYEKL. CDR3 sequence: CASSPSPAGVIQETQYF. The CDR3 DNA reads as TGCGCCAGCAGCCCAAGTCCAGCGGGGGTTATCCAAGAGACCCAGTACTTC.

The sample holds one count of this clonotype. This chain links TRBV14 with TRBJ1-5, with D possibly matching TRBD1 (5 bases). Germline loops: CDR1 SGHDN, CDR2 FVKESK. V lost 4 bases and J lost 6, with 10 bases in between. CDR3 size: 13 residues. CDR3 region: CASSPIGGQPQHF. Written as DNA, the CDR3 is TGTGCCAGCAGCCCTATTGGGGGTCAGCCCCAGCATTTT.